The sequence of this T cell receptor (beta chain) was determined in a study of beta chain features in type 1 diabetes. General study points: Within patients, naive, central memory and Treg TCRB repertoires seemed more similar than within healthy donors.

This clone was found a few times. Its antigen is not identified. Sorting of CD4+ naive, central memory, regulatory and stem cell-like memory cells was performed via CD45RO/CCR7/CD25/CD127/CD95/CD27. The whole isolated RNA underwent reverse transcription, so sequencing captured expressed TCRB transcripts. Libraries were prepared by immunoSEQ multiplex PCR; TCRdb keeps only in-frame clonotypes and omits some of them. The table has 390,000 or so clones, around 14% seen once. Germline V gene sequence: CDR1 SGHTA, CDR2 FQGNSA. The germline V and J ends were trimmed by 3 bases and 0 bases, with 3 bases remaining between them. The CDR3 contains 14 residues.

V usage is TRBV7-2 and J usage is TRBJ2-6, with D hard to call. The receptor's source is a man in his thirties or forties in good health. Sequencing was performed on naive CD4+ T cells from blood. CDR3 DNA: TGTGCCAGCAGCTTCGACTCTGGGGCCAACGTCCTGACTTTC. This sequence encodes CASSFDSGANVLTF.